The T cell receptor beta chain described here comes from a study of pediatric ulcerative colitis. Notes on the study in general: No controls had the two rectal clonotypes shared by ulcerative colitis patients. Blood-rectal clonal overlap within each person was significantly higher in ulcerative colitis patients than controls. Acute severe colitis showed lower rectal diversity from clonal expansions.

The rectum was sampled with one to two pinch biopsies at colonoscopy. Details on this clone: Its antigen is undetermined.

The table came from immunoSEQ multiplex PCR; TCRdb's copy has only in-frame clones and leaves some out. The sample lists about 36,000 clones, 60% to 75% seen once, with around 0.74% in the top ten. V lost 1 base and J lost 7, with 15 bases in between. The CDR3 has 15 residues. Looked up from germline, CDR1 is LNHNV and CDR2 is YYDKDF (reference sequence). Sequencing input: gut tissue. V and J are TRBV15 and TRBJ2-3, with D tentatively TRBD2 (6 bases). This sequence was found in a boy aged 10-17 years with moderate ulcerative colitis. CDR3 amino acids: CATSRAGELLYTQYF. CDR3 bases: TGTGCCACCAGCAGAGCGGGGGAGCTCCTTTATACGCAGTATTTT. Using reference TRBV15 and TRBJ2-3 for the parts outside the CDR3, the full variable domain is DAMVIQNPRYQVTQFGKPVTLSCSQTLNHNVMYWYQQKSSQAPKLLFHYYDKDFNNEADTPDNFQSRRPNTSFCFLDIRSPGLGDTAMYLCATSRAGELLYTQYFGPGTRLTVL.